Shown below are 26 T cell receptor beta chains from a single sample sequenced in a study of blood T cell repertoires in COVID-19. This table comes from immunoSEQ multiplex PCR, and its TCRdb copy is limited to in-frame clones, with some not included. The table shows 60,000 or so clones, with just under 80% occurring only once. The sample comprised peripheral blood. Source of these receptors: a human donor in a cohort sampled during active COVID-19.

In its sample, this clone was seen once. The J gene is TRBJ2-1, the V gene TRBV5-1; D uncertain. Trimming stripped 0 bases from V and 9 bases from J, with 13 bases between. CDR1 and CDR2 (germline): SGHRS, YFSETQ. This CDR3 has 14 residues. CDR3 coding DNA: TGCGCCAGCAGCTTGGATTCAGCGTCCCCTGAGCAGTTCTTC. Amino acids: CASSLDSASPEQFF.

Regarding this clone: A junction end diverges from the germline sequence, so it may reflect a read error. V is TRBV3-1 (or the pseudogene TRBV3-2) and J is TRBJ1-2; maybe TRBD1 (6 bases). From germline, CDR1 is LGHDT and CDR2 YNNKEL (reference sequence). The CDR3 is 16 residues long. As DNA, the CDR3 is TGTGCCAGCAGGCAAGGGATGGGGGCCAGAAACTATGGCTACACCTTC. It specifies CASRQGMGARNYGYTF.

CDR3 region: CASSFSGTEAFF. The CDR3 DNA follows: TGTGCCAGCAGTTTTTCAGGCACTGAAGCTTTCTTT. This rearrangement joins TRBV6-5 to TRBJ1-1; D gene uncertain. CDR1 and CDR2 from the germline V gene are MNHEY and SVGAGI. V lost 4 bases to trimming and J lost 4 bases, with 7 bases between them. The CDR3 contains 12 residues.

The chain joins TRBV11-2 to TRBJ2-3, with D unresolved. The V gene lost 0 bases and the J gene lost 2 bases, with 3 bases spanning the gap. This CDR3 is 13 amino acids long. CDR1 and CDR2 from the germline V gene are SGHAT and FQNNGV. CDR3 sequence: CASSLDLTDTQYF. Here the CDR3 DNA reads TGTGCCAGCAGCTTAGATCTCACAGATACGCAGTATTTT. Combining the CDR3 with reference TRBV11-2 and TRBJ2-3 gives the whole variable domain EAGVAQSPRYKIIEKRQSVAFWCNPISGHATLYWYQQILGQGPKLLIQFQNNGVVDDSQLPKDRFSAERLKGVDSTLKIQPAKLEDSAVYLCASSLDLTDTQYFGPGTRLTVL.

This rearrangement joins TRBV27 to TRBJ1-6; D unclear. Trimming shortened V by 4 bases and J by 0 bases, and 10 bases separated the two germline ends. The CDR3 totals 16 residues. CDR1 and CDR2 from the germline V gene are MNHEY and SMNVEV (reference sequence). The CDR3 region is CASSSNDFSYNSPLHF. CDR3 DNA: TGTGCCAGCAGTTCGAACGACTTCTCCTATAATTCACCCCTCCACTTT.

The chain is built from TRBV7-3 and TRBJ1-2, with a weak D call TRBD1 (5 bases). The CDR3 is made up of 14 amino acids. V shed 2 bases and J shed 0 bases, with 7 bases lying between them. The germline V gene encodes CDR1 SGHTA and CDR2 FQGTGA. The CDR3 protein is CASSLDRANYGYTF. The CDR3 DNA follows: TGTGCCAGCAGCTTAGACAGAGCTAACTATGGCTACACCTTC. Supplemented by reference TRBV7-3 and TRBJ1-2, the full variable domain reads GAGVSQTPSNKVTEKGKYVELRCDPISGHTALYWYRQSLGQGPEFLIYFQGTGAADDSGLPNDRFFAVRPEGSVSTLKIQRTERGDSAVYLCASSLDRANYGYTFGSGTRLTVV.

This rearrangement joins TRBV7-2 to TRBJ1-6; a weak D match, TRBD1 (6 bases). Between the trimmed V and J ends, which lost 3 bases and 7 bases, there was a span of 16 bases. The germline gives CDR1 SGHTA, CDR2 FQGNSA. The CDR3 is made up of 16 amino acids. This CDR3 reads CASSFPLTGSNSPLHF. As DNA, the CDR3 is TGTGCCAGCAGCTTCCCTCTTACAGGGTCCAATTCACCCCTCCACTTT.

The chain links TRBV28 to TRBJ2-4; D uncertain. V gave up 5 bases and J gave up 1 base, with 9 bases separating them. From germline, CDR1 is MDHEN and CDR2 SYDVKM. The CDR3 contains 14 residues. CDR3 amino acids: CASSPPAAKNIQYF. DNA of the CDR3: TGTGCCAGCAGTCCACCCGCGGCCAAAAACATTCAGTACTTC.

This clone was detected once. The J gene is TRBJ2-3, the V gene TRBV7-9, with D unresolved. Germline CDR1 is SEHNR and CDR2 is FQNEAQ (reference sequence). The CDR3 runs 14 residues. V dropped 5 bases and J dropped 0 bases, with 9 bases sitting between them. CDR3 DNA sequence: TGTGCCAGCAGCGCTGGGCCTAGCACAGATACGCAGTATTTT. This sequence encodes CASSAGPSTDTQYF.

This clone has just one count. The chain employs TRBV27 and TRBJ2-1; TRBD2 agrees at 11 bases. This CDR3 is 16 amino acids long. The germline CDR1 and CDR2 sequences are MNHEY and SMNVEV (reference sequence). Trimming removed 5 bases from V and 6 bases from J; junction bases left unmatched: 9. CDR3 coding DNA: TGTGCCAGCAGTCCCCTCAGTAGCGGGAGGGGCAATGAGCAGTTCTTC. Translating gives CASSPLSSGRGNEQFF.

The chain links TRBV7-2 to TRBJ2-1, with a tentative D call TRBD2 (6 bases). The germline V gene has CDR1 SGHTA and CDR2 FQGNSA. The CDR3 has 14 amino acids. V was trimmed by 2 bases and J by 5 bases, leaving 10 bases between them. The CDR3 sequence: CASSLSGVDNEQFF. The CDR3 DNA sequence: TGTGCCAGCAGCTTATCGGGGGTGGACAATGAGCAGTTCTTC.

V gene TRBV19 combines with J gene TRBJ1-4; 8 bases agree with TRBD1. The CDR3 consists of 14 residues. The V gene end was trimmed by 4 bases and the J gene end by 7 bases; junction bases not matched to a gene: 5. Germline CDR1 reads LNHDA; CDR2 reads SQIVND (reference sequence). CDR3 in DNA: TGTGCCAGTAGTAGACGGGACAGGAGTGAAAAACTGTTTTTT. This codes for CASSRRDRSEKLFF.

The gene calls are TRBV7-3 and TRBJ2-3; D might be TRBD1 (5 bases). V gave up 5 bases and J gave up 4 bases, with 16 bases separating them. From germline, CDR1 is SGHTA and CDR2 FQGTGA. The CDR3 consists of 15 residues. The DNA of the CDR3 is TGTGCCAGCAGCCCCAGCTTGCAAGGGGCAGATACGCAGTATTTT. Translated: CASSPSLQGADTQYF.

The chain combines TRBV29-1 with TRBJ1-1; D is undetermined. The ends were cut back, 7 bases at V and 4 bases at J, with 16 bases in the middle. Per the germline V gene, CDR1 is SQVTM and CDR2 is ANQGSEA. The CDR3 length is 13 residues. The CDR3 protein is CSAARVKGTEAFF. In DNA, the CDR3 is TGCAGCGCGGCGAGGGTTAAGGGCACTGAAGCTTTCTTT. Using reference TRBV29-1 and TRBJ1-1 for the parts outside the CDR3, the full variable domain is SAVISQKPSRDICQRGTSLTIQCQVDSQVTMMFWYRQQPGQSLTLIATANQGSEATYESGFVIDKFPISRPNLTFSTLTVSNMSPEDSSIYLCSAARVKGTEAFFGQGTRLTVV.

This clone was seen only a few times. CDR3 protein: CASSGWLEAFF. The CDR3 DNA reads as TGTGCCAGTTCAGGGTGGCTTGAAGCTTTCTTT. The genes are TRBV19 and TRBJ1-1; a possible D gene is TRBD1 (5 bases). V dropped 8 bases and J dropped 7 bases, with 11 bases sitting between them. This CDR3 is built from 11 residues. Germline values: CDR1 LNHDA, CDR2 SQIVND (reference sequence). The whole variable domain, filled in from reference TRBV19 and TRBJ1-1, reads DGGITQSPKYLFRKEGQNVTLSCEQNLNHDAMYWYRQDPGQGLRLIYYSQIVNDFQKGDIAEGYSVSREKKESFPLTVTSAQKNPTAFYLCASSGWLEAFFGQGTRLTVV.

Only one count was recorded for this clone. The chain recombines TRBV7-9 with TRBJ2-3; D is perhaps TRBD2 (5 bases). The germline V and J ends were trimmed by 5 bases and 2 bases, with 11 bases remaining between them. Per germline, CDR1 SEHNR and CDR2 FQNEAQ (reference sequence). The CDR3 loop spans 14 amino acids. CDR3: CASSLGLPTDTQYF. CDR3 bases: TGTGCCAGCAGCCTCGGACTTCCCACAGATACGCAGTATTTT.

This clone was detected a few times. This chain connects TRBV10-3 to TRBJ1-1; no reliable D call. The CDR3 spans 12 residues. Per germline, CDR1 ENHRY and CDR2 SYGVKD. V shed 7 bases and J shed 4 bases, with 10 bases lying between them. DNA of the CDR3: TGTGCCATCAAGGAGTTAGGCACTGAAGCTTTCTTT. Its translation: CAIKELGTEAFF.

This clone was seen many times. This chain connects TRBV9 to TRBJ1-1; no clear D. Trimming removed 0 bases at V and 5 bases at J, with 8 bases between. Germline assignment: CDR1 SGDLS and CDR2 YYNGEE. There are 13 residues in the CDR3. DNA for the CDR3: TGTGCCAGCAGCGTAGAAATAATGACTGAAGCTTTCTTT. Amino acids: CASSVEIMTEAFF.

This clone occurred once. This sequence joins TRBV15 and TRBJ1-2, with D perhaps TRBD1 (6 bases). The germline V gene has CDR1 LNHNV and CDR2 YYDKDF (reference sequence). V was clipped by 1 base and J by 4 bases, with 13 bases between them. This CDR3 comprises 15 residues. Here the CDR3 DNA reads TGTGCCACCAGCAGAGGGGGGGGCCCTTTCTATGGCTACACCTTC. Its translation: CATSRGGGPFYGYTF.

With respect to this clone: Germline is not matched at one junction end, which may reflect a read error. The chain uses TRBV3-1 (or the pseudogene TRBV3-2) and TRBJ1-6; D remains unclear. CDR3 length equals 14 residues. Germline V gene data show CDR1 as LGHDT and CDR2 as YNNKEL (reference sequence). CDR3 DNA: TGTGCCAGCAGCTCCGGGTCCTTTAATTCACCCCTCCACTTT. It codes for CASSSGSFNSPLHF.

The table lists this clone with a count of one. The chain is built from TRBV2 and TRBJ2-3; TRBD2 matches 11 bases. In germline, CDR1 is SNHLY, CDR2 FYNNEI. With 6 bases clipped from V and 0 bases from J, the junction kept 5 bases outside the gene matches. The CDR3 covers 16 residues. In DNA form, the CDR3 reads TGTGCCAGCAGCACTAGGACTAGCGGGAGCACAGATACGCAGTATTTT. It specifies CASSTRTSGSTDTQYF.

The chain recombines TRBV7-6 with TRBJ2-2, with 10 nucleotides matching TRBD1. The V gene's germline CDR1 is SGHVS and CDR2 FNYEAQ. This CDR3 spans 16 amino acids. Germline trimming cut 4 bases from V and 4 bases from J; bases unmatched to any gene: 6. The DNA for the CDR3 is TGTGCCAGCAGCTCCAGACAGGGGGCAGTCACCGGGGAGCTGTTTTTT. Amino acids: CASSSRQGAVTGELFF.

The chain couples TRBV7-2 to TRBJ2-7; D is possibly TRBD1 (6 bases). The CDR3 loop spans 14 amino acids. In germline, CDR1 is SGHTA, CDR2 FQGNSA. The V end was cut by 0 bases, the J end by 3 bases, with 9 bases between. The CDR3 sequence: CASSLAGQLYEQYF. In DNA form, the CDR3 reads TGTGCCAGCAGCTTAGCAGGACAGCTCTACGAGCAGTACTTC.

V is TRBV5-1 and J is TRBJ1-2; 8 nucleotides match TRBD1. Germline V gene lookup returns CDR1 SGHRS and CDR2 YFSETQ. Germline trimming cut 1 base from V and 6 bases from J; bases unmatched to any gene: 8. This CDR3 spans 15 amino acids. The CDR3 is CASSLTGQGEDGYTF. The CDR3 nucleotides read TGCGCCAGCAGCTTGACCGGACAGGGAGAAGATGGCTACACCTTC.

This chain links TRBV5-1 with TRBJ1-5; D might be TRBD1 (5 bases). Germline lookup yields CDR1 SGHRS and CDR2 YFSETQ. The CDR3 loop spans 15 amino acids. V was shortened by 4 bases and J by 3 bases, with 14 bases between the two germline ends. The CDR3 nucleotides are TGCGCCAGCAGCCAAGCCGGGGGACTCAATCAGCCCCAGCATTTT. Translated, it gives CASSQAGGLNQPQHF.

The V and J genes are TRBV7-8 and TRBJ1-5; D not certain. Trimming pared 6 bases from V and 4 bases from J, leaving 19 bases between. From germline, CDR1 is SGHVS and CDR2 FQNEAQ. The CDR3 runs 16 residues. CDR3 region: CASSYTGNRPNQPQHF. The CDR3 bases are TGTGCCAGCAGTTATACGGGGAACCGGCCTAATCAGCCCCAGCATTTT. Together with reference TRBV7-8 and TRBJ1-5, the CDR3 gives the full variable domain: GAGVSQSPRYKVAKRGQDVALRCDPISGHVSLFWYQQALGQGPEFLTYFQNEAQLDKSGLPSDRFFAERPEGSVSTLKIQRTQQEDSAVYLCASSYTGNRPNQPQHFGDGTRLSIL.